Sequencing of this T cell receptor (beta chain) was carried out in a study of CD8 T cells in ankylosing spondylitis. Study-level results: Matched ankylosing spondylitis synovial fluid reportedly showed significant enrichment of disease-linked clones. A motif in TCR beta, a set of eight or nine highly homologous variants, appeared characteristic of ankylosing spondylitis blood. Relatively scarce in peripheral blood, disease-linked clones were CD8+.

Concerning this clonotype: Its specificity is unknown.

V was cut by 4 bases and J by 6 bases, with 17 bases left in between. Germline-derived CDR1 and CDR2 are SGDLS and YYNGEE. The CDR3 has 15 residues. As the method for making TCR beta libraries, quantitative 5'-RACE with molecular barcodes was used. TCRdb reanalysed the 5' RACE reads using MiXCR and keeps one entry per CDR3 protein. The table shows 250,000 to 350,000 distinct CDR3 sequences, with less than 25% occurring only once. The receptor's source is a female donor with ankylosing spondylitis or in good health (not recorded which). The rearrangement uses TRBV9 and TRBJ2-1, with D maybe TRBD1 (6 bases). Sample: blood, either unsorted or a sorted T cell fraction (not recorded which). CDR3 nucleotides: TGTGCCAGCAGCTCCCCCCTTAACAGGGCCAATGAGCAGTTCTTC. Protein sequence: CASSSPLNRANEQFF.